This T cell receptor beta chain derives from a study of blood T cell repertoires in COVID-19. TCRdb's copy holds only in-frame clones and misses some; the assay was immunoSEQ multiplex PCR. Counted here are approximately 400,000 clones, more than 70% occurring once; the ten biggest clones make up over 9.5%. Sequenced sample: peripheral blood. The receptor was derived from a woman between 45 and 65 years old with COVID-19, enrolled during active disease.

The CDR3 region is CASSVSQGGDSPLHF. In DNA form, the CDR3 reads TGTGCCAGCAGCGTTTCACAGGGTGGCGATTCACCCCTCCACTTT. The genes are TRBV9 and TRBJ1-6; TRBD1 is a possible D gene (6 bases). The germline gives CDR1 SGDLS, CDR2 YYNGEE. The CDR3 length is 15 residues. V was pared by 2 bases and J by 8 bases, with 14 bases between.